This T cell receptor (beta chain) comes out of a study of blood T cell repertoires in COVID-19. For the study at large: Samples taken during acute and convalescent COVID-19 were collected in the United States, Italy and Spain. PBMCs, B-cell-depleted T cells, or T cells were the source of the cDNA or gDNA that made up the material.

V gave up 4 bases and J gave up 0 bases, with 19 bases separating them. CDR1 and CDR2 (germline): SQVTM, ANQGSEA. The CDR3 length is 16 residues. Original data processing: Estimation of nucleated cell counts was performed using reference gene primer amplification. Sequencing was performed with immunoSEQ multiplex PCR; in TCRdb, only in-frame clones are kept and a portion is missing. The V and J calls and the clone size are those of that table, but D and trimming were determined from the DNA. The table records 200,000 to 250,000 clones, about 84% of them present only once. The V and J genes are TRBV29-1 and TRBJ2-7, with a possible D match to TRBD2 (6 bases). Sample: peripheral blood. The receptor was isolated from a man at least 80 years old with acute or convalescent COVID-19. This CDR3 reads CSVGGFRDSRSYEQYF. In DNA form, the CDR3 reads TGCAGCGTTGGGGGCTTCCGGGACTCCCGCTCCTACGAGCAGTACTTC.